The T cell receptor beta chain under discussion was sequenced for a study of blood T cell repertoires in COVID-19. On the study more broadly: PBMCs, B-cell-depleted T cells, or T cells were the source of the cDNA or gDNA that made up the material.

In the original analysis: Amplification of reference gene primers provided the estimated nucleated cell counts. TCRdb's table, derived via immunoSEQ multiplex PCR, lists solely in-frame clones and lacks some. V, J and clone size are taken as reported in that table, and D and trimming were inferred from the DNA itself. The sample lists about 260,000 clones, 84% occurring once. V was shortened by 3 bases and J by 8 bases, with 17 bases between the two germline ends. CDR1 and CDR2 from the germline V gene are SNHLY and FYNNEI. The CDR3 is 16 amino acids. Sequences were obtained from peripheral blood. The TCR was taken from a woman between 40 and 55 years old who had recovered from COVID-19. The V and J genes are TRBV2 and TRBJ1-6; D may be TRBD1 (6 bases). CDR3 region: CASSEGRGYKHSPLHF. CDR3 coding DNA: TGTGCCAGCAGTGAGGGAAGGGGGTATAAGCATTCACCCCTCCACTTT.